The 15 T cell receptor beta chains listed next were all sequenced from one sample in a study of blood T cell repertoires in COVID-19. Libraries were prepared by immunoSEQ multiplex PCR; TCRdb keeps only in-frame clonotypes and omits some of them. The table records about 160,000 clones, about 92% of them present only once. Source material: peripheral blood. The receptors here all came from an older woman with COVID-19, enrolled during active disease.

The chain is built from TRBV19 and TRBJ1-1, with 7 nucleotides matching TRBD1. Germline loops: CDR1 LNHDA, CDR2 SQIVND (reference sequence). V was pared by 4 bases and J by 0 bases, with 5 bases of the junction left unmatched. CDR3 length: 15 residues. CDR3 sequence: CASSTGGVMNTEAFF. CDR3 bases: TGTGCCAGTAGTACAGGGGGAGTGATGAACACTGAAGCTTTCTTT.

Turning to this clone: This specimen includes other DNA sequences encoding the same CDR3. This sequence joins TRBV12-3 or TRBV12-4 and TRBJ2-7; weak D call: TRBD2 (5 bases). Trimming shortened V by 6 bases and J by 0 bases, and 9 bases separated the two germline ends. CDR3 size: 13 residues. The CDR3 DNA is TGTGCCAGCAGCTGGACTGACTCCTACGAGCAGTACTTC. The encoded protein is CASSWTDSYEQYF.

The table lists this clone with a count of one. This chain links TRBV5-1 with TRBJ1-1; no definite D call. V was trimmed by 2 bases and J by 5 bases, leaving 16 bases between them. Germline values: CDR1 SGHRS, CDR2 YFSETQ. This CDR3 is 15 amino acids long. The CDR3 region is CASSLSLRSTTEAFF. The DNA of the CDR3 is TGCGCCAGCAGCTTATCCTTACGGAGCACTACTGAAGCTTTCTTT.

This clone was seen a single time. This chain links TRBV5-4 with TRBJ1-6, with a weak D call TRBD1 (5 bases). Trimming took 2 bases from V and 15 from J, leaving 27 bases between them. CDR3 length equals 17 residues. In germline, CDR1 is SGHNT, CDR2 YYREEE (reference sequence). The CDR3 region is CASSFREEQAVKYDLHF. CDR3 DNA: TGTGCCAGCAGCTTTCGGGAGGAACAGGCCGTGAAGTATGACCTCCACTTT.

The chain has TRBV4-3 and TRBJ1-4, with 10 nucleotides matching TRBD1. Germline CDR1 and CDR2: LGHNA and YSLEER. With V trimmed by 1 base and J by 7 bases, 3 bases remained unmatched. The CDR3 is 15 amino acids. The CDR3 sequence is CASSQGTGGGEKLFF. CDR3 DNA: TGCGCCAGCAGCCAAGGGACAGGGGGAGGTGAAAAACTGTTTTTT.

The chain couples TRBV29-1 to TRBJ1-2; D is unresolved. V shed 5 bases and J shed 4 bases, with 14 bases lying between them. The germline V gene has CDR1 SQVTM and CDR2 ANQGSEA. The CDR3 spans 13 residues. CDR3 region: CSVIKEGPYGYTF. CDR3 DNA: TGCAGCGTTATCAAGGAGGGTCCCTATGGCTACACCTTC. Full variable domain (rest looked up from reference TRBV29-1 and TRBJ1-2): SAVISQKPSRDICQRGTSLTIQCQVDSQVTMMFWYRQQPGQSLTLIATANQGSEATYESGFVIDKFPISRPNLTFSTLTVSNMSPEDSSIYLCSVIKEGPYGYTFGSGTRLTVV.

The table lists this clone with a count of one. The genes are TRBV4-3 and TRBJ2-2; 7 bases are a match to TRBD2. Germline V gives CDR1 LGHNA, CDR2 YSLEER. The V segment lost 0 bases and the J segment 13 bases; nucleotides outside the gene matches: 8. This CDR3 comprises 14 residues. The CDR3 region is CASSQDTQRGLLFF. CDR3 DNA: TGCGCCAGCAGCCAAGATACGCAGCGGGGACTGCTGTTTTTT.

The chain is built from TRBV6-1 and TRBJ1-2; 7 bases agree with TRBD1. Germline V CDR1 and CDR2: MNHNS, SASEGT. The CDR3 sequence is 16 residues long. Losses at the gene ends were 1 base for V and 6 bases for J; bases not matched to a gene: 11. CDR3 amino acids: CASSEVLGDRLDGYTF. DNA for the CDR3: TGTGCCAGCAGTGAAGTCTTGGGGGACAGACTCGATGGCTACACCTTC.

The chain uses TRBV2 and TRBJ2-3; D is possibly TRBD1 (5 bases). Germline V CDR1 and CDR2: SNHLY, FYNNEI. This CDR3 spans 14 amino acids. V gave up 7 bases and J gave up 0 bases, with 11 bases separating them. CDR3 in amino acids: CASTRVSSTDTQYF. CDR3 sequence (DNA): TGTGCCAGCACCAGGGTCTCTAGCACAGATACGCAGTATTTT.

The chain has TRBV6-2 or TRBV6-3 and TRBJ2-4; D not certain. Looked up from germline, CDR1 is MNHEY and CDR2 is SVGEGT. Trimming took off 2 bases at V and 0 bases at J, with 5 bases between the two ends. The CDR3 length is 14 residues. The CDR3 spells CASSYELAKNIQYF. The CDR3, as DNA: TGTGCCAGCAGTTACGAGTTAGCCAAAAACATTCAGTACTTC.

The V call is TRBV25-1, the J call TRBJ1-4; a weak D match, TRBD1 (5 bases). CDR1 and CDR2 from the germline V gene are MGHDK and SYGVNS. The CDR3 covers 16 residues. V gave up 0 bases and J gave up 7 bases, with 15 bases separating them. CDR3 amino acids: CASSEYGGRGGEKLFF. The CDR3 DNA sequence: TGTGCCAGCAGTGAATACGGTGGCCGGGGGGGTGAAAAACTGTTTTTT.

The chain recombines TRBV5-4 with TRBJ2-5, with TRBD1 identical over 9 bases. This CDR3 has 15 amino acids. CDR1 is SGHNT, CDR2 YYREEE, per germline (reference sequence). V dropped 4 bases and J dropped 5; count of bases not matched to a gene: 9. In nucleotides, the CDR3 is TGTGCCAGCAGCGGTAGACAGGGGGTAGGGGAGACCCAGTACTTC. Residues: CASSGRQGVGETQYF. Full variable domain (missing parts from reference TRBV5-4 and TRBJ2-5): ETGVTQSPTHLIKTRGQQVTLRCSSQSGHNTVSWYQQALGQGPQFIFQYYREEENGRGNFPPRFSGLQFPNYSSELNVNALELDDSALYLCASSGRQGVGETQYFGPGTRLLVL.

This clone was counted between two and nine times. This chain links TRBV19 with TRBJ1-1; D perhaps matches TRBD1 (5 bases). The CDR3 is 18 residues long. CDR1 and CDR2 from the germline V gene are LNHDA and SQIVND (reference sequence). The V and J ends lost 3 bases and 1 base respectively, with 21 bases between them. This CDR3 reads CASSIDGWMEQGNTEAFF. The CDR3 DNA sequence: TGTGCCAGTAGTATTGATGGATGGATGGAGCAGGGGAACACTGAAGCTTTCTTT.

This clone was observed a handful of times. The V gene is TRBV5-4, the J gene TRBJ1-3, with TRBD1 matching 8 bases. The CDR3 is made up of 16 amino acids. Germline CDR1 SGHNT, CDR2 YYREEE (reference sequence). V shed 5 bases and J 2 bases; nucleotides not matched to a gene: 9. The CDR3 DNA reads as TGTGCCAGCAGTTTAGCCGAGACAGGGGCTGGAAACACCATATATTTT. Its protein is CASSLAETGAGNTIYF.

V is TRBV18 and J is TRBJ1-4; the match to TRBD1 covers 7 bases. CDR3 length: 14 amino acids. The germline V gene has CDR1 KGHSH and CDR2 LQKENI. V trimming: 3 bases; J trimming: 8 bases; junction bases outside the gene matches: 6. DNA for the CDR3: TGTGCCAGCTCACCGATAGGACAGGCGGAAAAACTGTTTTTT. It is translated as CASSPIGQAEKLFF.